Following are 31 T cell receptor beta chains from one sample sequenced in a study of blood T cell repertoires in COVID-19. Repertoires were generated with immunoSEQ multiplex PCR, while TCRdb's copy carries only in-frame clones and drops some. The sample lists some 300,000 clones; more than 80% were seen once. Source material: peripheral blood. The receptors stem from a woman aged 45-65 years with COVID-19, enrolled during active disease.

The J gene is TRBJ2-5, the V gene TRBV3-1 (or the pseudogene TRBV3-2); 9 nucleotides match TRBD2. Germline loops: CDR1 LGHDT, CDR2 YNNKEL (reference sequence). V shed 1 base, J shed 5 bases, and the junction held 11 bases outside the gene matches. This CDR3 region has 17 residues. CDR3 sequence reads: CASSQGRGREGHETQYF. CDR3 coding DNA: TGTGCCAGCAGCCAAGGGCGCGGGAGGGAGGGGCACGAGACCCAGTACTTC.

The rearrangement uses TRBV20-1 and TRBJ2-2, with 9 nucleotides matching TRBD2. Trimming took 3 bases from V and 6 from J; bases not matched to a gene: 8. Germline V gene data show CDR1 as DFQATT and CDR2 as SNEGSKA (reference sequence). The CDR3 runs 15 residues. CDR3 amino acids: CSASSASGAPGELFF. In DNA, the CDR3 is TGCAGTGCTAGTTCCGCTAGCGGGGCTCCCGGGGAGCTGTTTTTT.

V gene TRBV18 combines with J gene TRBJ2-1; the match to TRBD2 covers 10 bases. V shed 1 base and J 7 bases; nucleotides not matched to a gene: 10. CDR3 size: 17 residues. The V gene's germline CDR1 is KGHSH and CDR2 LQKENI. The CDR3 DNA follows: TGTGCCAGCTCACCACGCGTGGCTAGCGGGAGTTTGAATGAGCAGTTCTTC. As protein: CASSPRVASGSLNEQFF. Together with reference TRBV18 and TRBJ2-1, the CDR3 gives the full variable domain: NAGVMQNPRHLVRRRGQEARLRCSPMKGHSHVYWYRQLPEEGLKFMVYLQKENIIDESGMPKERFSAEFPKEGPSILRIQQVVRGDSAAYFCASSPRVASGSLNEQFFGPGTRLTVL.

V and J are TRBV30 and TRBJ1-6; no definite D call. The CDR3 is 19 residues long. Germline V gene sequence: CDR1 GTSNPN, CDR2 SVGIG (reference sequence). Trimming removed 0 bases at V and 14 bases at J, with 32 bases between. In nucleotides, the CDR3 is TGTGCCTGGAGTGTCCCGGTCGAGGGAAGAAACCCTCGTAGCTGTGCCCTCCACTTT. Amino acids: CAWSVPVEGRNPRSCALHF.

V is TRBV5-4 and J is TRBJ2-5; TRBD2 matches 9 bases. V was pared by 4 bases and J by 4 bases, with 5 bases of the junction left unmatched. CDR1 and CDR2 from the germline V gene are SGHNT and YYREEE (reference sequence). This CDR3 spans 14 amino acids. This CDR3 reads CASSVSGRGETQYF. As DNA, the CDR3 is TGTGCCAGCAGCGTTAGCGGGAGAGGAGAGACCCAGTACTTC.

This rearrangement joins TRBV18 to TRBJ2-5; 9 positions match TRBD1. Trimming took 6 bases from V and 4 from J; bases not matched to a gene: 6. The CDR3 loop spans 14 amino acids. In germline, CDR1 is KGHSH, CDR2 LQKENI. CDR3 in amino acids: CASSGDRVPETQYF. Written as DNA, the CDR3 is TGTGCCAGCTCGGGGGACAGGGTGCCAGAGACCCAGTACTTC.

The rearrangement uses TRBV7-8 and TRBJ1-2; D is possibly TRBD1 (6 bases). This CDR3 spans 15 amino acids. Deletions cut 1 base from V and 5 bases from J, with 14 bases between. Germline V CDR1 and CDR2: SGHVS, FQNEAQ. The CDR3 bases are TGTGCCAGCAGCTTAGGTCCAGGGGTGATGTATGGCTACACCTTC. This codes for CASSLGPGVMYGYTF.

This chain joins TRBV5-1 and TRBJ1-2; D is undetermined. The germline gives CDR1 SGHRS, CDR2 YFSETQ. The CDR3 totals 14 residues. Trimming shortened V by 0 bases and J by 8 bases, and 14 bases separated the two germline ends. CDR3 loop: CASSLAMESGGYTF. In nucleotides, the CDR3 is TGCGCCAGCAGCTTGGCCATGGAGTCGGGGGGCTACACCTTC. Complete variable domain (other parts from reference TRBV5-1 and TRBJ1-2): KAGVTQTPRYLIKTRGQQVTLSCSPISGHRSVSWYQQTPGQGLQFLFEYFSETQRNKGNFPGRFSGRQFSNSRSEMNVSTLELGDSALYLCASSLAMESGGYTFGSGTRLTVV.

The chain uses TRBV7-2 and TRBJ2-5; 7 bases agree with TRBD1. The germline V gene encodes CDR1 SGHTA and CDR2 FQGNSA. This CDR3 region has 15 residues. The junction had 13 bases not matched to a gene; V was cut back by 7 bases and J by 5 bases. The CDR3 DNA sequence: TGTGCCAGCAAAAAAACAGGGGTCAGCCACGAGACCCAGTACTTC. This gives the protein CASKKTGVSHETQYF.

The CDR3 region has the DNA TGTGCCAGCAGTGCCTCCCGGAGGGTTGCAACTAATGAAAAACTGTTTTTT. This translates into CASSASRRVATNEKLFF. The gene calls are TRBV2 and TRBJ1-4; D ambiguous. The germline V and J ends were trimmed by 4 bases and 0 bases, with 15 bases remaining between them. The CDR3 runs 17 residues. From germline, CDR1 is SNHLY and CDR2 FYNNEI.

V and J are TRBV18 and TRBJ2-6, with 7 bases identical to TRBD1. This CDR3 has 18 residues. V lost 1 base and J lost 1; bases outside the gene matches: 7. The germline CDR1 and CDR2 sequences are KGHSH and LQKENI. Written as DNA, the CDR3 is TGTGCCAGCTCACCACGAGGGACAGCGATTTCTGGGGCCAACGTCCTGACTTTC. Translating it yields CASSPRGTAISGANVLTF.

The CDR3 here is CAWTAGRQAAEAFF. CDR3 bases: TGTGCCTGGACTGCAGGACGACAGGCCGCTGAAGCTTTCTTT. The chain combines TRBV30 with TRBJ1-1; possible D gene TRBD1, 6 bases. CDR3 length: 14 amino acids. Germline lookup yields CDR1 GTSNPN and CDR2 SVGIG (reference sequence). Deletions cut 4 bases from V and 6 bases from J, with 18 bases between.

The gene calls are TRBV7-3 and TRBJ2-1; 10 nucleotides match TRBD2. V gave up 2 bases and J gave up 6 bases; unmatched junction bases: 4. This CDR3 has 15 amino acids. Germline V gene lookup returns CDR1 SGHTA and CDR2 FQGTGA. DNA of the CDR3: TGTGCCAGCAGCTTAGGGACTAGCGTTATCAATGAGCAGTTCTTC. It encodes CASSLGTSVINEQFF.

This chain links TRBV25-1 with TRBJ2-1; TRBD2 matches 10 bases. The CDR3 has 17 amino acids. Trimming took 0 bases from V and 3 from J; bases not matched to a gene: 5. Germline CDR1 MGHDK, CDR2 SYGVNS. The CDR3 is CASSEYWLAGDYNEQFF. The CDR3 coding sequence is TGTGCCAGCAGTGAATATTGGCTAGCGGGAGACTACAATGAGCAGTTCTTC.

This clone was detected many times. V gene TRBV6-4 combines with J gene TRBJ1-1, with TRBD1 identical over 9 bases. Germline V gene lookup returns CDR1 MRHNA and CDR2 SNTAGT. The CDR3 consists of 15 residues. V trimming: 6 bases; J trimming: 2 bases; junction bases outside the gene matches: 7. DNA for the CDR3: TGTGCCAGCAGGGGGACAGGGTTGTATAACACTGAAGCTTTCTTT. It yields the protein CASRGTGLYNTEAFF.

The chain couples TRBV27 to TRBJ2-7, with TRBD1 identical over 12 bases. Germline lookup yields CDR1 MNHEY and CDR2 SMNVEV (reference sequence). The CDR3 is 17 residues long. V lost 3 bases and J lost 3; bases outside the gene matches: 9. The CDR3 is CASSLGQGANLFYEQYF. As DNA, the CDR3 is TGTGCCAGCAGTTTGGGACAGGGGGCCAATCTTTTCTACGAGCAGTACTTC.

The V call is TRBV3-1 (or the pseudogene TRBV3-2), the J call TRBJ2-7; 8 nucleotides align to TRBD2. Germline trimming cut 1 base from V and 5 bases from J; bases unmatched to any gene: 10. The CDR3 runs 16 residues. In germline, CDR1 is LGHDT, CDR2 YNNKEL (reference sequence). In DNA, the CDR3 is TGTGCCAGCAGCCAAGTGGTGGCTAGCGGGTCTCACGAGCAGTACTTC. This translates into CASSQVVASGSHEQYF.

The rearrangement uses TRBV5-6 and TRBJ2-2; 7 bases map to TRBD2. This CDR3 has 16 amino acids. The J segment lost 5 bases and the V segment lost 3 bases, leaving 10 bases of the junction unmatched. CDR1 is SGHDT, CDR2 YYEEEE, per germline. DNA of the CDR3: TGTGCCAGCAGCTACCGGACTAGTTCGCGGACCGGGGAGCTGTTTTTT. It is translated as CASSYRTSSRTGELFF.

This clone has only one observation. This rearrangement joins TRBV6-5 to TRBJ2-6; tentative D call: TRBD1 (5 bases). The V end was cut by 4 bases, the J end by 1 base, with 8 bases between. Germline V CDR1 and CDR2: MNHEY, SVGAGI. The CDR3 extends over 15 amino acids. CDR3 sequence: CASSSQGSGANVLTF. The CDR3 region has the DNA TGTGCCAGCAGTTCGCAGGGTTCTGGGGCCAACGTCCTGACTTTC.

This clone was detected once. The chain uses TRBV7-2 and TRBJ2-6; 7 nucleotides agree with TRBD2. Per germline, CDR1 SGHTA and CDR2 FQGNSA. Trimming took 8 bases from V and 0 from J; bases not matched to a gene: 4. The CDR3 loop spans 15 amino acids. CDR3 region: CASATGGSGANVLTF. The CDR3 DNA follows: TGTGCCAGCGCGACGGGGGGCTCTGGGGCCAACGTCCTGACTTTC.

This sequence joins TRBV5-1 and TRBJ2-3; 8 bases line up with TRBD2. This CDR3 region has 16 residues. Germline CDR1 SGHRS, CDR2 YFSETQ. The ends lost 3 bases at V and 2 bases at J; junction bases unmatched: 8. The DNA for the CDR3 is TGCGCCAGCAGCTCGATAGCGGGATCCCCCACAGATACGCAGTATTTT. Translating gives CASSSIAGSPTDTQYF.

The chain couples TRBV5-1 to TRBJ1-1, with D possibly TRBD1 on 6 matching bases. The V gene's germline CDR1 is SGHRS and CDR2 YFSETQ. The ends were cut back, 4 bases at V and 0 bases at J, with 13 bases in the middle. The CDR3 covers 15 residues. CDR3 in DNA: TGCGCCAGCAGCACCTGGACAGCTATGAACACTGAAGCTTTCTTT. Protein product: CASSTWTAMNTEAFF. Drawing the rest from reference TRBV5-1 and TRBJ1-1, the complete variable domain is KAGVTQTPRYLIKTRGQQVTLSCSPISGHRSVSWYQQTPGQGLQFLFEYFSETQRNKGNFPGRFSGRQFSNSRSEMNVSTLELGDSALYLCASSTWTAMNTEAFFGQGTRLTVV.

The chain uses TRBV5-1 and TRBJ2-2; TRBD2 matches at 7 bases. Losses at the gene ends were 1 base for V and 2 bases for J; bases not matched to a gene: 8. The CDR3 extends over 17 amino acids. In germline, CDR1 is SGHRS, CDR2 YFSETQ. The CDR3 region is CASSLSPGTINTGELFF. The DNA for the CDR3 is TGCGCCAGCAGCTTGTCGCCTGGGACTATAAACACCGGGGAGCTGTTTTTT.

Regarding this clone: This sample also contains other DNA sequences that code for the same CDR3. The V call is TRBV27, the J call TRBJ1-5; 9 positions match TRBD1. Germline values: CDR1 MNHEY, CDR2 SMNVEV (reference sequence). Losses at the gene ends were 3 bases for V and 4 bases for J; bases not matched to a gene: 1. The CDR3 sequence is 14 residues long. The CDR3 spells CASSLGQGNQPQHF. CDR3 coding DNA: TGTGCCAGCAGTTTGGGACAGGGAAATCAGCCCCAGCATTTT.

The V call is TRBV30, the J call TRBJ2-1; D is undetermined. Trimming pared 2 bases from V and 3 bases from J, leaving 5 bases between. Germline V lookup: CDR1 GTSNPN, CDR2 SVGIG (reference sequence). The CDR3 runs to 12 residues. The CDR3 here is CAWSSFYNEQFF. In nucleotides, the CDR3 is TGTGCCTGGAGTTCGTTCTACAATGAGCAGTTCTTC.

The chain couples TRBV18 to TRBJ1-1; D is perhaps TRBD1 (6 bases). V lost 1 base, J lost 3 bases, and 15 bases lay in between. This CDR3 region has 16 residues. Germline V gene sequence: CDR1 KGHSH, CDR2 LQKENI. The CDR3 spells CASSPQGRGLYTEAFF. CDR3 bases: TGTGCCAGCTCACCACAGGGTAGGGGGTTATACACTGAAGCTTTCTTT.

This clone was seen only once. This chain links TRBV5-1 with TRBJ2-7, with 10 bases aligning to TRBD1. The germline CDR1 and CDR2 sequences are SGHRS and YFSETQ. The CDR3 runs to 15 residues. V was pared by 4 bases and J by 2 bases, with 6 bases of the junction left unmatched. CDR3 bases: TGCGCCAGCAGCGGCACCGGACAGGGGGCCTACGAGCAGTACTTC. This translates into CASSGTGQGAYEQYF.

This chain links TRBV4-1 with TRBJ2-2, with D perhaps matching TRBD2 (5 bases). V lost 4 bases, J lost 7 bases, and 19 bases lay in between. Germline V gene sequence: CDR1 MGHRA, CDR2 YSYEKL. The CDR3 consists of 16 residues. In DNA form, the CDR3 reads TGCGCCAGCAGCCCGCAAGGAAGCGGCTTCGTCGGGGAGCTGTTTTTT. It is translated as CASSPQGSGFVGELFF.

This chain joins TRBV27 and TRBJ1-5; tentative D call: TRBD1 (6 bases). The germline V gene encodes CDR1 MNHEY and CDR2 SMNVEV (reference sequence). There are 13 residues in the CDR3. Trimming removed 5 bases from V and 7 bases from J, with 12 bases in between. The CDR3 protein is CASSKDRLQPQHF. In DNA form, the CDR3 reads TGTGCCAGCAGTAAGGACAGACTACAGCCCCAGCATTTT.

J is TRBJ1-4 and V is TRBV30, with TRBD1 matching over 7 bases. With 3 bases clipped from V and 5 bases from J, the junction kept 6 bases outside the gene matches. The CDR3 contains 14 residues. Germline V CDR1 and CDR2: GTSNPN, SVGIG (reference sequence). This CDR3 is CAWRRDSKNEKLFF. The CDR3, as DNA: TGTGCCTGGAGGAGGGACAGCAAGAATGAAAAACTGTTTTTT.

This chain joins TRBV7-2 and TRBJ2-1; perhaps TRBD2 as D (6 bases). Trimming shortened V by 1 base and J by 8 bases, and 18 bases separated the two germline ends. The CDR3 loop spans 16 amino acids. The germline gives CDR1 SGHTA, CDR2 FQGNSA. The CDR3 nucleotides are TGTGCCAGCAGCTTAGGGGAGCTCGGGAGAGTAGATGAGCAGTTCTTC. Translation gives CASSLGELGRVDEQFF.